Following are 8 T cell receptor beta chains from one sample sequenced in a study of blood T cell repertoires in COVID-19 (dated by TCRdb to the early 2020s). Receptor libraries were prepared by the immunoSEQ multiplex PCR assay. Held by TCRdb, this immuneACCESS table contains in-frame sequences only and omits some clones. Under half of the omission traces to an unresolved V gene where checked; the cause of the rest is unknown. This sample has around 29,000 clones in its table, and 85% to 90% of those were observed once. The ten biggest clones cover about 13% of the sample. Sequencing was carried out using peripheral blood. These TCRs come from a man between 65 and 85 years old with active COVID-19.

The chain has TRBV27 and TRBJ1-5; the match to TRBD1 covers 8 bases. The J segment lost 0 bases and the V segment lost 5 bases, leaving 9 bases of the junction unmatched. The CDR3 runs to 17 residues. Per germline, CDR1 MNHEY and CDR2 SMNVEV (reference sequence). The CDR3 loop reads CASSPGTGVRSNQPQHF. The CDR3 DNA follows: TGTGCCAGCAGTCCCGGGACAGGAGTTCGTAGCAATCAGCCCCAGCATTTT.

The rearrangement joins TRBV24-1 to TRBJ2-1; 10 bases line up with TRBD2. V gave up 4 bases and J gave up 2 bases; unmatched junction bases: 4. Germline CDR1 and CDR2: KGHDR and SFDVKD. This CDR3 is built from 16 residues. The CDR3 spells CATSEQAGGTYNEQFF. The CDR3 nucleotides read TGTGCCACCAGTGAACAAGCGGGAGGGACCTACAATGAGCAGTTCTTC.

The rearrangement uses TRBV3-1 (or the pseudogene TRBV3-2) and TRBJ1-2, with 9 bases matching TRBD1. This CDR3 has 16 amino acids. CDR1 is LGHDT, CDR2 YNNKEL, per germline (reference sequence). V gave up 0 bases and J gave up 2 bases; unmatched junction bases: 4. The CDR3 protein is CASSQEWGQGNYGYTF. The CDR3 nucleotides are TGTGCCAGCAGCCAAGAGTGGGGACAGGGAAACTATGGCTACACCTTC.

The genes are TRBV6-2 or TRBV6-3 and TRBJ1-5, with D tentatively TRBD1 (6 bases). This CDR3 region has 16 residues. Per the germline V gene, CDR1 is MNHEY and CDR2 is SVGEGT. With 4 bases removed from V and 6 bases from J, the gap between germline ends came to 19 bases. The CDR3 here is CASSSGWGGRSQPQHF. The CDR3 DNA reads as TGTGCCAGCAGTTCGGGGTGGGGGGGCAGAAGTCAGCCCCAGCATTTT.

This chain connects TRBV7-8 to TRBJ1-2; no clear D. Germline-derived CDR1 and CDR2 are SGHVS and FQNEAQ. Trimming removed 1 base at V and 1 base at J, with 28 bases between. This CDR3 is built from 21 residues. For the CDR3, the DNA is TGTGCCAGCAGCTTAGTGGAGGGTAATACCCGAGAAAGCCACTTTAACTATGGCTACACCTTC. Protein sequence: CASSLVEGNTRESHFNYGYTF. Full variable domain (missing parts from reference TRBV7-8 and TRBJ1-2): GAGVSQSPRYKVAKRGQDVALRCDPISGHVSLFWYQQALGQGPEFLTYFQNEAQLDKSGLPSDRFFAERPEGSVSTLKIQRTQQEDSAVYLCASSLVEGNTRESHFNYGYTFGSGTRLTVV.

The chain has TRBV7-2 and TRBJ2-3; TRBD2 aligns across 11 bases. CDR3 length equals 14 residues. CDR1 is SGHTA, CDR2 FQGNSA, per germline. Trimming at V came to 6 bases and at J to 7 bases, leaving 6 bases not matched to a gene. Written as DNA, the CDR3 is TGTGCCAGCAGACTAGCGGGAGCGTCCTATACGCAGTATTTT. It specifies CASRLAGASYTQYF.

This CDR3 reads CASSGAGRMAGELFF. Here the CDR3 DNA reads TGTGCCAGTAGTGGCGCAGGGAGGATGGCCGGGGAGCTGTTTTTT. The chain carries TRBV19 and TRBJ2-2, with D possibly TRBD2 on 6 matching bases. Germline loops: CDR1 LNHDA, CDR2 SQIVND (reference sequence). This CDR3 spans 15 amino acids. The V gene lost 5 bases and the J gene lost 6 bases, with 16 bases spanning the gap.

This rearrangement joins TRBV9 to TRBJ2-5, with 8 nucleotides matching TRBD2. Germline loops: CDR1 SGDLS, CDR2 YYNGEE. The CDR3 has 14 amino acids. The V and J ends lost 6 bases and 3 bases, in that order; junction bases with no gene match: 7. In nucleotides, the CDR3 is TGTGCCAGCAACAGAGCGGGACTAGAAGAGACCCAGTACTTC. Encoded protein: CASNRAGLEETQYF.